One and the same sample provided the 15 T cell receptor beta chains below, sequenced in a study of identical twins. A single record per CDR3 protein comes from TCRdb applying MiXCR to the 5' RACE reads. The sample has some 710,000 distinct CDR3 sequences; around 6.1% are singletons. Sequencing was performed on naive T cells sorted from blood. The receptors were gathered from a man aged 18 to 30 in good health.

This clonotype was detected only a few times. In DNA, the CDR3 is TGTGCCAGCAGCCGGGACAGGGCCCACGAGCAGTACTTC. Encoded protein: CASSRDRAHEQYF. V is TRBV28 and J is TRBJ2-7; 9 nucleotides agree with TRBD1. Germline V gene sequence: CDR1 MDHEN, CDR2 SYDVKM. The V segment lost 6 bases and the J segment 5 bases; nucleotides outside the gene matches: 5. The CDR3 is made up of 13 amino acids.

This clonotype was seen repeatedly, ten times or more. The chain's CDR3 is CASNKETGKGEQFF. The DNA for the CDR3 is TGTGCCAGCAACAAAGAGACAGGCAAGGGTGAGCAGTTCTTC. This chain uses TRBV12-3 or TRBV12-4 with TRBJ2-1; possible D gene TRBD1, 6 bases. V lost 7 bases and J 9 bases, leaving 19 bases between the germline ends. The CDR3 loop spans 14 amino acids.

V usage is TRBV20-1 and J usage is TRBJ1-1; D is possibly TRBD1 (5 bases). Trimming took off 3 bases at V and 10 bases at J, with 12 bases between the two ends. CDR3 length: 11 residues. In germline, CDR1 is DFQATT, CDR2 SNEGSKA (reference sequence). CDR3 in amino acids: CSARGRLGAFF. For the CDR3, the DNA is TGCAGTGCTAGGGGGCGGTTAGGAGCTTTCTTT.

This clonotype was seen repeatedly, ten times or more. This chain links TRBV12-3 or TRBV12-4 with TRBJ2-3; D is unresolved. The CDR3 length is 11 residues. Between the trimmed V and J ends, which lost 6 bases and 10 bases, there was a span of 11 bases. CDR3 amino acids: CASSQSNAQYF. CDR3 bases: TGTGCCAGCAGCCAAAGTAATGCGCAGTATTTT.

The genes are TRBV5-1 and TRBJ1-2; no definite D call. V dropped 0 bases and J dropped 6 bases, with 15 bases sitting between them. CDR3 length: 15 residues. Germline V gives CDR1 SGHRS, CDR2 YFSETQ. The CDR3 DNA is TGCGCCAGCAGCTTGGAGGCAGGCCCTATAGATGGCTACACCTTC. Amino acids: CASSLEAGPIDGYTF.

The chain recombines TRBV20-1 with TRBJ2-3; 7 bases line up with TRBD2. The CDR3 covers 14 residues. The germline V gene has CDR1 DFQATT and CDR2 SNEGSKA (reference sequence). The V segment lost 3 bases and the J segment 5 bases; nucleotides outside the gene matches: 8. Here the CDR3 DNA reads TGCAGTGCTAGCCGGGGGTTAGCGGGAGATACGCAGTATTTT. Its protein product is CSASRGLAGDTQYF.

V and J are TRBV6-5 and TRBJ1-2; 8 nucleotides line up with TRBD1. The germline gives CDR1 MNHEY, CDR2 SVGAGI. CDR3 size: 15 residues. With V trimmed by 2 bases and J by 4 bases, 6 bases remained unmatched. In nucleotides, the CDR3 is TGTGCCAGCAGTTACCGGACAGGGTCGGGCTATGGCTACACCTTC. Encoded protein: CASSYRTGSGYGYTF.

The chain carries TRBV7-2 and TRBJ2-5; 13 nucleotides align to TRBD2. The CDR3 is 16 residues long. V was clipped by 5 bases and J by 3 bases; unmatched bases: 6. CDR1 is SGHTA and CDR2 is FQGNSA in the germline V gene. CDR3: CASSRGLAGAKETQYF. CDR3 in DNA: TGTGCCAGCAGCCGCGGACTAGCGGGAGCAAAAGAGACCCAGTACTTC.

The chain couples TRBV7-9 to TRBJ2-3; D gene ambiguous. Per the germline V gene, CDR1 is SEHNR and CDR2 is FQNEAQ (reference sequence). CDR3 length: 14 residues. V was clipped by 5 bases and J by 2 bases, with 11 bases between them. Here the CDR3 reads CASSPGLHTDTQYF. As DNA, the CDR3 is TGTGCCAGCAGCCCGGGCCTACACACAGATACGCAGTATTTT.

The chain carries TRBV5-1 and TRBJ1-2; TRBD1 might be the D (6 bases). There are 14 residues in the CDR3. Germline CDR1 reads SGHRS; CDR2 reads YFSETQ. The germline V and J ends were trimmed by 4 bases and 2 bases, with 12 bases remaining between them. CDR3 nucleotide sequence: TGCGCCAGCAGCAAGACGGACAGCAACTATGGCTACACCTTC. It is translated as CASSKTDSNYGYTF.

V and J are TRBV12-3 or TRBV12-4 and TRBJ1-6; TRBD1 matches at 9 bases. The CDR3 has 15 amino acids. Trimming cost V 5 bases and J 8 bases; bases outside gene matches: 7. The CDR3 loop reads CASSATTGGHSPLHF. The CDR3 DNA is TGTGCCAGCAGTGCGACTACAGGGGGCCATTCACCCCTCCACTTT.

A few counts support this clonotype. CDR3 sequence reads: CASSPSGRTTDTQYF. CDR3 DNA sequence: TGTGCCAGCAGCCCCAGCGGGAGGACCACAGATACGCAGTATTTT. This chain uses TRBV7-3 with TRBJ2-3, with TRBD2 identical over 9 bases. The length of the CDR3 is 15 residues. Losses at the gene ends were 5 bases for V and 2 bases for J; bases not matched to a gene: 5. In germline, CDR1 is SGHTA, CDR2 FQGTGA.

This clonotype was detected a few times. V gene TRBV20-1 combines with J gene TRBJ1-3, with no clear D. V was pared by 2 bases and J by 1 base, with 6 bases between. This CDR3 comprises 13 residues. Germline loops: CDR1 DFQATT, CDR2 SNEGSKA (reference sequence). The CDR3 DNA reads TGCAGTGCTAGAAGCGATTCTGGAAACACCATATATTTT. Residues: CSARSDSGNTIYF.

The rearrangement links TRBV9 to TRBJ2-4; no reliable D call. Germline CDR1 is SGDLS and CDR2 is YYNGEE. Trimming left V 1 base short and J 3 bases short, with 14 bases between. The CDR3 runs to 16 residues. The DNA for the CDR3 is TGTGCCAGCAGCGTATCAACGGGTGGCCTCAAAAACATTCAGTACTTC. Translation: CASSVSTGGLKNIQYF.

J is TRBJ2-2 and V is TRBV24-1; D might be TRBD1 or TRBD2, each matching 5 bases. Trimming pared 1 base from V and 6 bases from J, leaving 11 bases between. The germline V gene encodes CDR1 KGHDR and CDR2 SFDVKD. The CDR3 loop spans 15 amino acids. CDR3 amino acids: CATSDFGTPAGELFF. In nucleotides, the CDR3 is TGTGCCACCAGTGATTTCGGGACCCCGGCCGGGGAGCTGTTTTTT.